The source of this TCR beta chain is a study of monozygotic twins with cystic fibrosis. CDR3 length: 17 residues. Measured with immunoSEQ multiplex PCR; TCRdb has only the in-frame clones, and not every one. The table has about 39,000 clones, approximately 90% seen once. The sequence was collected from a boy between 2 and 10 years old with cystic fibrosis. Sample: blood. The chain links TRBV21-1 to TRBJ2-5; the table gives TRBD1 as D, unverified against the DNA. TRBV21-1 is a documented pseudogene. The CDR3, as DNA: TGTGCCAGCAGCAAAGATTGTCCAGGGAAGGCGGAGGAGACCCAGTACTTC. Its protein product is CASSKDCPGKAEETQYF.